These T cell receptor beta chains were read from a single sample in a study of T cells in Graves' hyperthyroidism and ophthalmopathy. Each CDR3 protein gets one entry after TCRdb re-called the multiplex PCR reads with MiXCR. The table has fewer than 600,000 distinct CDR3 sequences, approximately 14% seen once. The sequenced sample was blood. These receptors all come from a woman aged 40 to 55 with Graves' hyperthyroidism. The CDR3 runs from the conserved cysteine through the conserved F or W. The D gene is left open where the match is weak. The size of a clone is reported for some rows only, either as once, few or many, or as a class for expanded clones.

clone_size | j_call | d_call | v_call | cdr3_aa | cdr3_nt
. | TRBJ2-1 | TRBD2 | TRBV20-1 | CSARDGTSAWTTYNEQFF | TGCAGTGCTAGAGACGGGACTAGCGCATGGACTACCTACAATGAGCAGTTCTTC
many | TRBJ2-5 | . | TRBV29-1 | CSVVLDIQTQYF | TGCAGCGTTGTTCTAGACATACAGACCCAGTACTTC
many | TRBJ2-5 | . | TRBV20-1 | CSAVLVGTQYF | TGCAGTGCTGTTCTAGTTGGGACCCAGTACTTC
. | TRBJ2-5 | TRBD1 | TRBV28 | CASRPGTGAPGPTETQYF | TGTGCCAGCCGGCCCGGGACAGGGGCCCCGGGTCCTACAGAGACCCAGTACTTC
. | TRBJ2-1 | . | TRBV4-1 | CASRAVQGDDEQFF | TGCGCCAGCAGGGCCGTTCAAGGGGACGATGAGCAGTTCTTC
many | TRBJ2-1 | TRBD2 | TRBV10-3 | CATGTSGSPRNEQFF | TGTGCCACCGGGACTAGCGGGAGTCCTCGGAATGAGCAGTTCTTC
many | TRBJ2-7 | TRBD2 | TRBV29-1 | CSVDAGGSYEQYF | TGCAGCGTTGATGCGGGAGGCTCCTACGAGCAGTACTTC
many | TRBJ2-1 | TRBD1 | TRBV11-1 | CASSFLRDSYREQFF | TGTGCCAGCAGCTTCCTCCGGGACAGCTACAGGGAGCAGTTCTTC
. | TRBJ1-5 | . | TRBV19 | CASGGEFGNQPQHF | TGTGCCAGCGGGGGGGAGTTTGGCAATCAGCCCCAGCATTTT
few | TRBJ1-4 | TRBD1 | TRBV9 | CASSSSDRAEKLFF | TGTGCCAGCAGCTCATCGGACAGGGCGGAAAAACTGTTTTTT
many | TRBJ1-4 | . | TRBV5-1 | CASSSQGGKLFF | TGCGCCAGCAGCTCCCAGGGTGGAAAACTGTTTTTT
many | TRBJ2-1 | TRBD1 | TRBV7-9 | CASSLKGGANEQFF | TGTGCCAGCAGCTTAAAAGGGGGCGCGAATGAGCAGTTCTTC
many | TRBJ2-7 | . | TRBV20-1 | CSGLQGSSYEQYF | TGCAGTGGCTTACAGGGCTCCTCCTACGAGCAGTACTTC
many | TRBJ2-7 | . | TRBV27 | CASIGRSSYEQYF | TGTGCCAGCATTGGCCGGAGCTCCTACGAGCAGTACTTC
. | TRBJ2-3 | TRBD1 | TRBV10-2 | CASSFSTGGITDTQYF | TGCGCCAGCAGTTTTTCAACAGGGGGCATCACAGATACGCAGTATTTT
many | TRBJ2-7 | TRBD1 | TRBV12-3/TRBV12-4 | CASSSGDRASYEQYF | TGTGCCAGCAGTAGCGGGGACAGGGCTTCCTACGAGCAGTACTTC
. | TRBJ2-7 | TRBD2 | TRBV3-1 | CASSLGGGRAAEQYF | TGTGCCAGCAGCCTAGGGGGCGGGAGGGCCGCTGAGCAGTACTTC
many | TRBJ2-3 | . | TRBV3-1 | CASSKWGQDTQYF | TGTGCCAGCAGTAAGTGGGGGCAAGATACGCAGTATTTT
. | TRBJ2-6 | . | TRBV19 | CASSISIGRSGEGANVLTF | TGTGCCAGTAGTATTAGTATCGGGCGATCGGGGGAGGGGGCCAACGTCCTGACTTTC
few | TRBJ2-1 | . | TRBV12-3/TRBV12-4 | CASSLPGFNEQFF | TGTGCCAGCAGTTTGCCGGGTTTTAATGAGCAGTTCTTC
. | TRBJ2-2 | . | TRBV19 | CASSIGGELFF | TGTGCCAGTAGTATAGGCGGGGAGCTGTTTTTT
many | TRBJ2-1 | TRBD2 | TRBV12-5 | CASGKTSGSYNEQFF | TGTGCTAGTGGTAAGACTAGCGGGAGTTACAATGAGCAGTTCTTC
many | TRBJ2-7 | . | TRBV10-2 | CASSEWGEQYF | TGCGCCAGCAGTGAGTGGGGGGAGCAGTACTTC
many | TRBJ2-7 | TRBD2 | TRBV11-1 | CASSLGEFGAGGPNYEQYF | TGTGCCAGCAGCTTAGGAGAGTTCGGAGCGGGAGGGCCGAACTACGAGCAGTACTTC
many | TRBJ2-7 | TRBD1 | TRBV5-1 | CASSDPGQGVHHEQYF | TGCGCCAGCAGCGACCCGGGACAGGGGGTACACCACGAGCAGTACTTC
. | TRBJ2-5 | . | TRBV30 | CAWNSLSAATQYF | TGTGCCTGGAACAGTTTGAGCGCTGCGACCCAGTACTTC
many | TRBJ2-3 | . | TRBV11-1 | CASSLGTGTDTQYF | TGTGCCAGCAGCCTCGGGACTGGCACAGATACGCAGTATTTT
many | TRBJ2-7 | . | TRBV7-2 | CASSASVPYEQYF | TGTGCCAGCAGCGCGTCGGTTCCCTACGAGCAGTACTTC
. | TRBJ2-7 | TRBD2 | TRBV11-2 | CASSLTSGFSYEQYF | TGTGCCAGCAGCTTGACTAGCGGGTTCTCCTACGAGCAGTACTTC